This T cell receptor (beta chain) comes out of a study of T cells expressing NK-cell markers. The CDR3 has 11 residues. The V gene's germline CDR1 is MDHEN and CDR2 SYDVKM. TCRdb reanalyzed the 5' RACE reads and collapses them to one entry per CDR3 protein, without DNA. With roughly 380,000 distinct CDR3 sequences in the sample, the ten largest clones hold around 5.2%. The sequencing sample was made of blood T cells: a sorted CD56 or NKG2C T cell subset, CD4+ or CD8+ T cells, or bulk PBMC T cells (not recorded which). The TCR sequence derives from a man aged 18-75 years in good health. The rearrangement links TRBV28 to TRBJ2-7; TCRdb's D gene call, TRBD1, goes unchecked for lack of DNA. The CDR3 spells CASGTIYEQYF. Filled out from reference TRBV28 and TRBJ2-7, the complete variable domain reads DVKVTQSSRYLVKRTGEKVFLECVQDMDHENMFWYRQDPGLGLRLIYFSYDVKMKEKGDIPEGYSVSREKKERFSLILESASTNQTSMYLCASGTIYEQYFGPGTRLTVT.